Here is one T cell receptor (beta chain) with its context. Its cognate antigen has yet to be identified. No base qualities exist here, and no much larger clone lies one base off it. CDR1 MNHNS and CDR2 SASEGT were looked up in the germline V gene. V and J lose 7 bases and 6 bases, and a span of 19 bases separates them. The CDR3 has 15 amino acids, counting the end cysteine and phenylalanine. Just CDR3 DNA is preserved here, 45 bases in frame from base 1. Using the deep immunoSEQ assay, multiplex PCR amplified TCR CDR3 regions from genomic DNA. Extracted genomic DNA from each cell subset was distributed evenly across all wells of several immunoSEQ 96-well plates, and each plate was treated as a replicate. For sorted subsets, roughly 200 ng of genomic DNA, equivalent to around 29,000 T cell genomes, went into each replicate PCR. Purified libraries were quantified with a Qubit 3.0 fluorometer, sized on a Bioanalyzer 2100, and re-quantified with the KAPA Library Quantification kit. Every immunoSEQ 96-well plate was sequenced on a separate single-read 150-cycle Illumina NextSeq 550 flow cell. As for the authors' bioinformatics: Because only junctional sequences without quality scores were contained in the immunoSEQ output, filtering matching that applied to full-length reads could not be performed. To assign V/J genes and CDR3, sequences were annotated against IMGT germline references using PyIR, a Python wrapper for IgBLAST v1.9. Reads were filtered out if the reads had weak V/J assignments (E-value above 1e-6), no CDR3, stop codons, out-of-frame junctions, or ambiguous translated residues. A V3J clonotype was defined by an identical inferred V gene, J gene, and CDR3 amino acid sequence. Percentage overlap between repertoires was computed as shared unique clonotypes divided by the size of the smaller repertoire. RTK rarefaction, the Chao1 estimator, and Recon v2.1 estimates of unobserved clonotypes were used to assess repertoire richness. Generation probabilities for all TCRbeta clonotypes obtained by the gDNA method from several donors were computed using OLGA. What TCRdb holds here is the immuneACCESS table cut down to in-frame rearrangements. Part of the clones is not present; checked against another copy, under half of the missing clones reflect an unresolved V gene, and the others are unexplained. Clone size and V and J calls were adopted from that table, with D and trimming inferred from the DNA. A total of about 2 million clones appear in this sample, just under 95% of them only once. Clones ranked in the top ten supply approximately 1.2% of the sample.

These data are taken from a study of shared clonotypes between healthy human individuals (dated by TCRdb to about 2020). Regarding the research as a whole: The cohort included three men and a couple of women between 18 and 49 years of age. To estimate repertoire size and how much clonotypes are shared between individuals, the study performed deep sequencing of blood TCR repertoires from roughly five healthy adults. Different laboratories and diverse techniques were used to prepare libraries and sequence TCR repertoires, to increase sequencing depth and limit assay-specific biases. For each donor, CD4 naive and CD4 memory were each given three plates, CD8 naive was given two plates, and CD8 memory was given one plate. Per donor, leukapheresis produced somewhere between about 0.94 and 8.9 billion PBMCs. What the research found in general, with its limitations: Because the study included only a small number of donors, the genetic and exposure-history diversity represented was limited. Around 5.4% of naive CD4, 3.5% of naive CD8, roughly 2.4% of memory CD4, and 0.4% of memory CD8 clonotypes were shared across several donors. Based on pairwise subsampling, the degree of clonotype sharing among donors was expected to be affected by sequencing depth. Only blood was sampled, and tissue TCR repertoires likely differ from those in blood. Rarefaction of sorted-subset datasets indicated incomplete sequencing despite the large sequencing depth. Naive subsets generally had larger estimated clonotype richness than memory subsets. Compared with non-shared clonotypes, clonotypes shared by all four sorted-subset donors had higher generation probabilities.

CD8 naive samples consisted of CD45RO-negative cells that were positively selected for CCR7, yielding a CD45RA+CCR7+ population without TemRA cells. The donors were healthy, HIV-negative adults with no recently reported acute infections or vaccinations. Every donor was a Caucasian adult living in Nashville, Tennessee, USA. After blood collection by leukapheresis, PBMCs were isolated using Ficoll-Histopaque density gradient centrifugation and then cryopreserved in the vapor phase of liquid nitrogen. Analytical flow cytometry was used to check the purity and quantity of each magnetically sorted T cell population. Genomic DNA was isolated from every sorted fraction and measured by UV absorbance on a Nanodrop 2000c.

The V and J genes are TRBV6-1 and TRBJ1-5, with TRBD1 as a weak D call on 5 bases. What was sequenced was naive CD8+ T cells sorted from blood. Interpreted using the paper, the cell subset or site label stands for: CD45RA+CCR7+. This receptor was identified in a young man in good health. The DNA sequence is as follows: TGTGCCAGCACCTCCAAGTGGGGGGATAGTCAGCCCCAGCATTTT. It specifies CASTSKWGDSQPQHF.